The rows below give T cell receptor beta chains drawn from one sample of a study of regulatory T cells in long-lasting Graves disease. Via MiXCR, TCRdb re-called the multiplex PCR reads, giving one row per CDR3 protein. In the table there are about 610,000 distinct CDR3 sequences, 16% of which are singletons. This sample was shared with a second study, whose subject was T cells in Graves' hyperthyroidism and ophthalmopathy.

The material sequenced was peripheral blood mononuclear cells (PBMCs), taken at new diagnosis, from a patient treated with antithyroid drugs. These receptors all stem from a man younger than 30 with Graves disease. Each CDR3 is given with its conserved first and last residue. The D gene is left open where the match is weak. Not all rows give a size; the values are once, few, many and, for expanded clones, a class.

TRBD2,TRBV28,many,TRBJ2-7,CASSFLAGLNEQYF,TGTGCCAGCAGTTTTCTAGCGGGATTAAACGAGCAGTACTTC
NA,TRBV5-1,many,TRBJ2-3,CASSIRDGRTDTQYF,TGCGCCAGCAGCATCCGGGACGGACGCACAGATACGCAGTATTTT
NA,TRBV9,NA,TRBJ2-1,CASSVAGVDYNEQFF,TGTGCCAGCAGCGTAGCGGGAGTTGACTACAATGAGCAGTTCTTC
TRBD1,TRBV12-3/TRBV12-4,many,TRBJ2-1,CASSSTRTGRYNEQFF,TGTGCCAGCAGTTCGACACGGACAGGGCGATACAATGAGCAGTTCTTC
NA,TRBV5-1,NA,TRBJ1-5,CASSFLAGSFNQPQHF,TGCGCCAGCAGTTTTCTCGCGGGCAGCTTCAATCAGCCCCAGCATTTT
TRBD1,TRBV24-1,few,TRBJ2-2,CATSDLQGQAANTGELFF,TGTGCCACCAGTGATTTGCAGGGACAGGCCGCGAACACCGGGGAGCTGTTTTTT
TRBD1,TRBV19,NA,TRBJ1-2,CASSFDRGRGGSLYGYTF,TGTGCCAGTAGTTTCGACAGGGGGCGCGGTGGATCATTGTATGGCTACACCTTC
NA,TRBV19,few,TRBJ2-7,CASALGGSYEQYF,TGTGCCAGTGCCCTTGGGGGATCCTACGAGCAGTACTTC
TRBD2,TRBV7-9,many,TRBJ2-1,CASSLPTERDRGEQFF,TGTGCCAGCAGCTTACCTACCGAGCGGGATAGGGGTGAGCAGTTCTTC
NA,TRBV12-3/TRBV12-4,many,TRBJ2-5,CASSSSRETQYF,TGTGCCAGCAGCTCTTCTCGGGAGACCCAGTACTTC
TRBD2,TRBV14,few,TRBJ2-1,CASSLAGGRYNEQFF,TGTGCCAGCAGCCTAGCGGGAGGGCGCTACAATGAGCAGTTCTTC
NA,TRBV19,NA,TRBJ1-5,CASSIGGGPYQPQHF,TGTGCCAGTAGTATAGGCGGGGGACCCTATCAGCCCCAGCATTTT
TRBD1,TRBV6-1,NA,TRBJ2-7,CASSQRTGGGYEQYF,TGTGCCAGCAGCCAAAGGACAGGGGGCGGGTACGAGCAGTACTTC
NA,TRBV27,many,TRBJ1-5,CASSLSGAHQPQHF,TGTGCCAGCAGTTTATCAGGGGCGCATCAGCCCCAGCATTTT
NA,TRBV27,few,TRBJ1-6,CASSLSIRGQAPSPLHF,TGTGCCAGCAGTTTATCGATCCGGGGGCAGGCCCCTTCACCCCTCCACTTT
TRBD2,TRBV28,many,TRBJ2-5,CASSPGASGSGETQYF,TGTGCCAGCAGTCCCGGGGCTAGCGGGAGCGGTGAGACCCAGTACTTC
NA,TRBV15,NA,TRBJ1-5,CATSRGLGREQPQHF,TGTGCCACCAGCAGAGGTCTCGGCAGGGAACAGCCCCAGCATTTT
NA,TRBV28,NA,TRBJ2-5,CASNTGEGGTQYF,TGTGCCAGTAATACAGGGGAGGGTGGGACCCAGTACTTC
NA,TRBV9,NA,TRBJ1-2,CASSLLQGGGYGYTF,TGTGCCAGCAGCCTTCTTCAAGGGGGAGGGTATGGCTACACCTTC